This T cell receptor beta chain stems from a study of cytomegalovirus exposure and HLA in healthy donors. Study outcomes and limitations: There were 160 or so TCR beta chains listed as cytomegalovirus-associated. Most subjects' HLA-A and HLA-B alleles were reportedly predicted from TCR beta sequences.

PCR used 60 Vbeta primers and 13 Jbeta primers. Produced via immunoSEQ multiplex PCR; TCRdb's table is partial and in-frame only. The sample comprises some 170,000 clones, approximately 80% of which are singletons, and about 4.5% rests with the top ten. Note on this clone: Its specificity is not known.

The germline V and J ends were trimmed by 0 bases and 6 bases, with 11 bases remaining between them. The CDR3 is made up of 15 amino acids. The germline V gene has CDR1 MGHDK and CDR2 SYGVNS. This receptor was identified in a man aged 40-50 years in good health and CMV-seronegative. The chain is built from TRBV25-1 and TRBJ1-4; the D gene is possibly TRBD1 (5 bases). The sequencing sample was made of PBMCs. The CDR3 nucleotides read TGTGCCAGCAGTGAATATCAGGGTACTTATGAAAAACTGTTTTTT. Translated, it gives CASSEYQGTYEKLFF.